Reported below is one TCR beta chain. Profiled with immunoSEQ multiplex PCR; TCRdb holds only in-frame clones, not every one. Found here are about 200,000 clones, 85% of them singletons; the top ten hold roughly a sixth. The germline V and J ends were trimmed by 5 bases and 5 bases, with 18 bases remaining between them. Germline V gene data show CDR1 as LNHDA and CDR2 as SQIVND (reference sequence). This CDR3 contains 15 residues. These data are taken from a study of blood T cell repertoires in COVID-19. Study-level background: The samples span acute and convalescent COVID-19 from the United States, Italy and Spain. Sample material is recorded as cDNA or gDNA derived from T cells, B-cell-depleted T cells, or PBMCs.

Participants spanned ages about 18 to 90 years and resided in about two dozen US areas. Participants' reported clinical history set cohort assignment. Sequencing was carried out using PBMCs or T cells enriched from blood (not recorded which). This sequence originates from a man aged 40-50 years who had recovered from COVID-19. The J gene is TRBJ1-2, the V gene TRBV19; D possibly corresponds to TRBD1 (5 bases). The CDR3 reads CASSPGDPTTYGYTF. CDR3 in DNA: TGTGCCAGTAGTCCGGGGGACCCTACTACTTATGGCTACACCTTC.